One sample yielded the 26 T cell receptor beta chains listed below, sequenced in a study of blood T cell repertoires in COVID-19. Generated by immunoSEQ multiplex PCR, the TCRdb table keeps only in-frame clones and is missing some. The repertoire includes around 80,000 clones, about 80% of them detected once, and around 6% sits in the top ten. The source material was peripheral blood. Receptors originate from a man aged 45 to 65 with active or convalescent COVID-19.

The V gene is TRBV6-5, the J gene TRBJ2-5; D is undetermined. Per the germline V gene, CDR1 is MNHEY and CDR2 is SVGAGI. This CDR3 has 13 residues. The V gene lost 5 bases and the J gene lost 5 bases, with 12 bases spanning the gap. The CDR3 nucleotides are TGTGCCAGCAGTCCCAGTCCGTGGGAGACCCAGTACTTC. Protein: CASSPSPWETQYF.

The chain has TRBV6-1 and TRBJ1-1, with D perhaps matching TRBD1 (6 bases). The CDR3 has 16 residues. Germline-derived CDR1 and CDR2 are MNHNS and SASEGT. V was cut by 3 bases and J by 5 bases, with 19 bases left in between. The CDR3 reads CASSDYLQGGGTEAFF. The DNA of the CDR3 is TGTGCCAGCAGTGATTACCTACAGGGCGGGGGGACTGAAGCTTTCTTT.

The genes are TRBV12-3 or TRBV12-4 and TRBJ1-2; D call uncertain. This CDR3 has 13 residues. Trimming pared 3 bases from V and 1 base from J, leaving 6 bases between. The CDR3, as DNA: TGTGCCAGCAGTTTCAGGTTTAACTATGGCTACACCTTC. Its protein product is CASSFRFNYGYTF.

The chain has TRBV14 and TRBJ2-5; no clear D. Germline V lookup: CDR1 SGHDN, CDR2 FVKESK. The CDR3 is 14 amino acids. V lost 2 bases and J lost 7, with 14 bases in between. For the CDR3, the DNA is TGTGCCAGCAGCCAAACTCCAGCCCTAGGGACCCAGTACTTC. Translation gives CASSQTPALGTQYF.

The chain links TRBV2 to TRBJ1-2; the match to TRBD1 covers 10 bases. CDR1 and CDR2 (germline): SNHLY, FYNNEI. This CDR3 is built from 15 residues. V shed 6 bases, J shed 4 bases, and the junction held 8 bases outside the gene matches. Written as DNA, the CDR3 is TGTGCCAGCAGACCTGGGACAGGGGAGGGCTATGGCTACACCTTC. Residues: CASRPGTGEGYGYTF.

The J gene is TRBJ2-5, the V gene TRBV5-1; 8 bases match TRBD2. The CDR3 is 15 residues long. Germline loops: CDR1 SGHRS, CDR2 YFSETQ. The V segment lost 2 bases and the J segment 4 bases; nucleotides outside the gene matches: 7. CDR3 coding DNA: TGCGCCAGCAGCTTCGGGGGGGGCCGGAGAGAGACCCAGTACTTC. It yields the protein CASSFGGGRRETQYF.

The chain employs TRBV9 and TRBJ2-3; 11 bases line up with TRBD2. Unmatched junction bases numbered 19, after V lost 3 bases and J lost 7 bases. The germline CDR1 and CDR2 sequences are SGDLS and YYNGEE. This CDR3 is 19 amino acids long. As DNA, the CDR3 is TGTGCCAGCAGCGCGCCTGACGGCGGGGCTAGCGGGGGGACGTATACGCAGTATTTT. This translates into CASSAPDGGASGGTYTQYF.

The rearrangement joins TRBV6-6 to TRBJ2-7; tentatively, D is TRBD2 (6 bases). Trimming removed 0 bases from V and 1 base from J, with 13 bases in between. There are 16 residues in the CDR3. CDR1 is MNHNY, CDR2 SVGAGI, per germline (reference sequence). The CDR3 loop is CASSYSGGLTSYEQYF. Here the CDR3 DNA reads TGTGCCAGCAGTTACTCGGGAGGACTGACTTCCTACGAGCAGTACTTC.

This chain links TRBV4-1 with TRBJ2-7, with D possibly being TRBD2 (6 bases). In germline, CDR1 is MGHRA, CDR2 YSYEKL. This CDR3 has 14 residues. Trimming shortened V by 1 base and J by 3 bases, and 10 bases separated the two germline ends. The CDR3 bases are TGCGCCAGCAGCCAAGCCCGACTAGGCTACGAGCAGTACTTC. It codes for CASSQARLGYEQYF.

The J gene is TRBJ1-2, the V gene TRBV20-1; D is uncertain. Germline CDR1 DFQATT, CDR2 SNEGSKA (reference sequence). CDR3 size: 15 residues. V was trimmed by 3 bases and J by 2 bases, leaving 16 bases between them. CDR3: CSASDRTSGNYGYTF. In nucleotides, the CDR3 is TGCAGTGCTAGTGATCGGACCTCGGGGAACTATGGCTACACCTTC.

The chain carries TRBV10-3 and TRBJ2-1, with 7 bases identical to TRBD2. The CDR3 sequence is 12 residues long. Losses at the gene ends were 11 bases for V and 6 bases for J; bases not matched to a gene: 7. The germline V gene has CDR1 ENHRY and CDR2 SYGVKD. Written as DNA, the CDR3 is TGTGCCCTTGGGGACTACTCCAATGAGCAGTTCTTC. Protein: CALGDYSNEQFF.

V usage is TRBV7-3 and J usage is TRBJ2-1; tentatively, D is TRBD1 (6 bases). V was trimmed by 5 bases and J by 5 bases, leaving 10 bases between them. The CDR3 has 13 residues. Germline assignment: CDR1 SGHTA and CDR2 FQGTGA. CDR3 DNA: TGTGCCAGCAGCCCAGGGGTTGACAATGAGCAGTTCTTC. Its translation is CASSPGVDNEQFF.

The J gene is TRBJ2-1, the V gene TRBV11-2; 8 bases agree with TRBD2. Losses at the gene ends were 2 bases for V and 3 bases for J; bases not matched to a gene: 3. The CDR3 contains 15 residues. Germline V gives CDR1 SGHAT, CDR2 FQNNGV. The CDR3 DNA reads TGTGCCAGCAGCTTAATAGCGGGGTACTACAATGAGCAGTTCTTC. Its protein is CASSLIAGYYNEQFF.

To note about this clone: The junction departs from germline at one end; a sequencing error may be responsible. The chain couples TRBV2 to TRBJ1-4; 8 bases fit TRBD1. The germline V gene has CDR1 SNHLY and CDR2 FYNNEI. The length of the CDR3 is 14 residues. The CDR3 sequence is CASSLTGAKEKLFF. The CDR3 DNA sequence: TGTGCCAGCAGTTTGACAGGGGCTAAGGAAAAACTGTTTTTT.

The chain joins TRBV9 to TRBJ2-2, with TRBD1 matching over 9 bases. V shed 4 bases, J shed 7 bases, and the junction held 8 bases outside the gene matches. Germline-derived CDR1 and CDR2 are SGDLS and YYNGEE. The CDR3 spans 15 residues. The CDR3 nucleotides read TGTGCCAGCAGCCCCGTACAGGGGGCTGGCGGGGAGCTGTTTTTT. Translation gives CASSPVQGAGGELFF.

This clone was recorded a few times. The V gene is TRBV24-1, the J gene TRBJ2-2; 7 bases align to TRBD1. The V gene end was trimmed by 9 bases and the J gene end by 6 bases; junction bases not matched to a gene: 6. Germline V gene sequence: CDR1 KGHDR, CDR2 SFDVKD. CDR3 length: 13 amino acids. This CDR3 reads CATGKGAAGELFF. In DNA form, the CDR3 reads TGTGCCACCGGAAAGGGGGCGGCCGGGGAGCTGTTTTTT.

The CDR3, as DNA: TGTGCCAGCAGCTTAGTTGGCGGAAGAGCCCTCCAAGAGACCCAGTACTTC. It encodes CASSLVGGRALQETQYF. The J gene is TRBJ2-5, the V gene TRBV7-2; unclear D gene. The V gene lost 1 base and the J gene lost 1 base, with 16 bases spanning the gap. Germline-derived CDR1 and CDR2 are SGHTA and FQGNSA. The CDR3 covers 17 residues. Filled out from reference TRBV7-2 and TRBJ2-5, the complete variable domain reads GAGVSQSPSNKVTEKGKDVELRCDPISGHTALYWYRQSLGQGLEFLIYFQGNSAPDKSGLPSDRFSAERTGGSVSTLTIQRTQQEDSAVYLCASSLVGGRALQETQYFGPGTRLLVL.

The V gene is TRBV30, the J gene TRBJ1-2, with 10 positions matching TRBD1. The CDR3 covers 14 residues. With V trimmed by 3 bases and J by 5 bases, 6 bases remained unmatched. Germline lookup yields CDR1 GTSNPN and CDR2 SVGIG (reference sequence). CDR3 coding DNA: TGTGCCTGGAGGAGGGGACAGGGGACTTATGGCTACACCTTC. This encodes CAWRRGQGTYGYTF.

The CDR3 here is CASSPFSETQYF. The CDR3 bases are TGTGCCAGCAGCCCCTTTTCGGAGACCCAGTACTTC. The gene calls are TRBV11-1 and TRBJ2-5; D remains ambiguous. Germline V CDR1 and CDR2: SGHAT, FQDESV (reference sequence). Trimming took 5 bases from V and 5 from J, leaving 9 bases between them. The CDR3 length is 12 residues.

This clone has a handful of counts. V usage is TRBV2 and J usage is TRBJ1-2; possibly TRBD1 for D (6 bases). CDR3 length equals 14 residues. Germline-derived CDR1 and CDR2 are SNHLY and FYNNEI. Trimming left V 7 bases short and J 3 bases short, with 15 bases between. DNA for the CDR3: TGTGCCAGCAATACCTGGACAGCAGACTATGGCTACACCTTC. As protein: CASNTWTADYGYTF. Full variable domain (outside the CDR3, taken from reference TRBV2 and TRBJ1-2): EPEVTQTPSHQVTQMGQEVILRCVPISNHLYFYWYRQILGQKVEFLVSFYNNEISEKSEIFDDQFSVERPDGSNFTLKIRSTKLEDSAMYFCASNTWTADYGYTFGSGTRLTVV.

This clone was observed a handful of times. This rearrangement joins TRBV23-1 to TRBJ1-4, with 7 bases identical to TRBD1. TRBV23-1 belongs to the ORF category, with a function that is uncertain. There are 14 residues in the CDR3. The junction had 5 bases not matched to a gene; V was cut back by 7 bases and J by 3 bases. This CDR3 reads CASNLQGSNEKLFF. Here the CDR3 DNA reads TGCGCCAGCAATCTACAGGGGTCTAATGAAAAACTGTTTTTT.

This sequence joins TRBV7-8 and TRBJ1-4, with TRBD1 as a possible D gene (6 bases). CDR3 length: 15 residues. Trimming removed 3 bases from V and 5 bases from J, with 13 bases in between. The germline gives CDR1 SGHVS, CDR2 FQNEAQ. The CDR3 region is CASSLGGQINEKLFF. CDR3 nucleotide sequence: TGTGCCAGCAGCTTGGGGGGGCAGATCAATGAAAAACTGTTTTTT.

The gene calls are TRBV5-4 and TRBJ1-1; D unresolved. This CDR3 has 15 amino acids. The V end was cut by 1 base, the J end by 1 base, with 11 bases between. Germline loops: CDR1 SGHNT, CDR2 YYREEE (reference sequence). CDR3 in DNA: TGTGCCAGCAGCTTGATGGCAGTTCGGAACACTGAAGCTTTCTTT. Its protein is CASSLMAVRNTEAFF.

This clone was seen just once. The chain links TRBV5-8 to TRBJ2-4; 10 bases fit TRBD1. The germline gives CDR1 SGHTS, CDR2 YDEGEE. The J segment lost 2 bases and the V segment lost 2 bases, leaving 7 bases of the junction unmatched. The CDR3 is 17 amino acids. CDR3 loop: CASSFRTGGEPKNIQYF. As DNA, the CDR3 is TGTGCCAGCAGCTTCAGGACAGGGGGGGAACCCAAAAACATTCAGTACTTC.

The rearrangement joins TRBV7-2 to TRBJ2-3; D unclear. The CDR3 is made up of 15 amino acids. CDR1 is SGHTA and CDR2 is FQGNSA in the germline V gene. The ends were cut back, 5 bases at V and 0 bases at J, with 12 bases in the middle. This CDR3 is CASSVLLESTDTQYF. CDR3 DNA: TGTGCCAGCAGCGTTCTCCTAGAGAGCACAGATACGCAGTATTTT.

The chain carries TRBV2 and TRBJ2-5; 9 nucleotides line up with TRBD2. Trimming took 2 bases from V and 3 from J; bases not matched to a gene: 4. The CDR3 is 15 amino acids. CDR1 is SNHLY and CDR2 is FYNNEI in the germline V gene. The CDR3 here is CASSEYSGGKETQYF. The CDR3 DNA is TGTGCCAGCAGTGAATACAGCGGGGGGAAAGAGACCCAGTACTTC.